What follows are 11 T cell receptor beta chains derived from one specimen sequenced in a study of blood T cell repertoires in COVID-19. Profiling relied on immunoSEQ multiplex PCR, and the TCRdb table lists in-frame clones only, not all of them. The sample lists a few hundred thousand clones; about 89% were seen once. Sequenced sample: peripheral blood. The source of these receptors is a man aged 25-45 years with acute or convalescent COVID-19.

The chain is built from TRBV15 and TRBJ2-4, with a tentative D call TRBD2 (5 bases). Germline CDR1 and CDR2: LNHNV and YYDKDF (reference sequence). This CDR3 is built from 13 residues. V gave up 3 bases and J gave up 7 bases, with 10 bases separating them. The CDR3 reads CATSRRDINIQYF. CDR3 coding DNA: TGTGCCACCAGCAGGAGGGATATTAACATTCAGTACTTC.

This chain links TRBV9 with TRBJ1-3; D perhaps matches TRBD1 (6 bases). V gave up 0 bases and J gave up 4 bases, with 11 bases separating them. Germline loops: CDR1 SGDLS, CDR2 YYNGEE. CDR3 size: 15 residues. The CDR3 loop reads CASSVVSGAGNTIYF. CDR3 nucleotides: TGTGCCAGCAGCGTAGTTTCAGGGGCAGGAAACACCATATATTTT. The full variable domain, in which reference TRBV9 and TRBJ1-3 provide the parts outside the CDR3, is DSGVTQTPKHLITATGQRVTLRCSPRSGDLSVYWYQQSLDQGLQFLIQYYNGEERAKGNILERFSAQQFPDLHSELNLSSLELGDSALYFCASSVVSGAGNTIYFGEGSWLTVV.

The chain combines TRBV19 with TRBJ1-2; TRBD1 agrees at 10 bases. In germline, CDR1 is LNHDA, CDR2 SQIVND (reference sequence). Trimming at V came to 5 bases and at J to 3 bases, leaving 3 bases not matched to a gene. The CDR3 has 14 residues. The CDR3 coding sequence is TGTGCCAGTAGTCCTGGACAGGGGGACTATGGCTACACCTTC. Encoded protein: CASSPGQGDYGYTF.

V and J are TRBV28 and TRBJ2-3; possibly TRBD2 for D (5 bases). Per the germline V gene, CDR1 is MDHEN and CDR2 is SYDVKM. The CDR3 is 15 amino acids. Trimming cost V 7 bases and J 4 bases, with 18 bases left between them. The CDR3 DNA is TGTGCCAGCACCCCGGTCGGGCTAGCTTCAGATACGCAGTATTTT. It yields the protein CASTPVGLASDTQYF.

There are a few counts of this clone. The rearrangement joins TRBV7-2 to TRBJ1-5; a weak D match, TRBD1 (6 bases). V gave up 6 bases and J gave up 4 bases, with 10 bases separating them. Germline loops: CDR1 SGHTA, CDR2 FQGNSA. The CDR3 extends over 13 amino acids. The CDR3 region is CASSSDRNQPQHF. The CDR3 coding sequence is TGTGCCAGCAGTTCTGACAGGAATCAGCCCCAGCATTTT.

This rearrangement joins TRBV30 to TRBJ2-1, with D hard to call. CDR1 is GTSNPN and CDR2 is SVGIG in the germline V gene (reference sequence). CDR3 length equals 12 residues. Trimming left V 0 bases short and J 13 bases short, with 13 bases between. CDR3 sequence (DNA): TGTGCCTGGAGTGTACAGTTGGGTATCCAGTTCTTC. Encoded protein: CAWSVQLGIQFF.

The chain employs TRBV10-1 and TRBJ2-7; weak D call: TRBD1 (6 bases). The germline V gene encodes CDR1 WNHNN and CDR2 SYGVQD (reference sequence). The CDR3 loop spans 14 amino acids. V was pared by 4 bases and J by 0 bases, with 10 bases between. CDR3 amino acids: CASSGGQYSYEQYF. The CDR3 DNA sequence: TGCGCCAGCAGTGGAGGACAGTACTCCTACGAGCAGTACTTC.

The CDR3 loop is CASSPAGAFLDGYTF. The CDR3 region has the DNA TGTGCCAGCAGCCCGGCAGGGGCATTCTTGGATGGCTACACCTTC. J is TRBJ1-2 and V is TRBV7-9; D is possibly TRBD1 (6 bases). This CDR3 is built from 15 residues. V shed 5 bases and J shed 6 bases, with 19 bases lying between them. The V gene's germline CDR1 is SEHNR and CDR2 FQNEAQ (reference sequence).

The chain has TRBV11-2 and TRBJ1-1; D ambiguous. V lost 5 bases and J lost 1, with 11 bases in between. Germline CDR1 and CDR2: SGHAT and FQNNGV. The CDR3 runs to 14 residues. CDR3 loop: CASSIPGGNTEAFF. The CDR3 nucleotides are TGTGCCAGCAGCATCCCCGGTGGGAACACTGAAGCTTTCTTT.

The gene calls are TRBV7-9 and TRBJ1-4; D gene unclear. The germline CDR1 and CDR2 sequences are SEHNR and FQNEAQ (reference sequence). V gave up 0 bases and J gave up 4 bases, with 9 bases separating them. CDR3 length: 15 amino acids. The chain's CDR3 is CASSLAGEYNEKLFF. In DNA form, the CDR3 reads TGTGCCAGCAGCTTAGCTGGGGAGTATAATGAAAAACTGTTTTTT.

The count of this clone is one. V gene TRBV14 combines with J gene TRBJ2-3; TRBD2 is a possible D gene (5 bases). Trimming removed 0 bases at V and 8 bases at J, with 15 bases between. The CDR3 runs 15 residues. Germline V gene data show CDR1 as SGHDN and CDR2 as FVKESK. CDR3 residues: CASSQDPGPAGTQYF. DNA for the CDR3: TGTGCCAGCAGCCAAGACCCGGGCCCCGCGGGTACGCAGTATTTT. Full variable domain (remainder filled in from reference TRBV14 and TRBJ2-3): EAGVTQFPSHSVIEKGQTVTLRCDPISGHDNLYWYRRVMGKEIKFLLHFVKESKQDESGMPNNRFLAERTGGTYSTLKVQPAELEDSGVYFCASSQDPGPAGTQYFGPGTRLTVL.